The clone carrying this TCR beta chain showed up just a few times. The antigen is not known. This entry is derived from a study of T-cell memory formation after mild COVID-19. Study at large: Across donors, TCR clusters were largely donor specific.

In germline, CDR1 is SGHKS, CDR2 YYEKEE (reference sequence). CDR3 size: 14 residues. J gave up 7 bases and V 5 bases, and 4 bases lay outside the gene matches. Study findings and constraints: Balance between CD4 and CD8 was seen in clones contracting day 15 to 85, and a CD4+ lean was seen in later expanders. Pre-infection memory held some responding clones, suggesting pre-existing cross-reactive T cells responded.

Constant-segment primers and 5'RACE yielded cDNA libraries for TCR alpha and TCR beta, each carrying sample barcodes and UMIs. A single record per CDR3 protein comes from TCRdb applying MiXCR to the 5' RACE reads. In the table there are approximately 350,000 distinct CDR3 sequences, 14% of which are singletons. The chain is built from TRBV5-5 and TRBJ2-4; 12 bases agree with TRBD2. The sample comprised PBMCs or a T cell subset sorted from them (not recorded which). The sequence was collected from a man aged 18 to 29 who had mild COVID-19 (a few samples of this study predate the infection). Cell type and time point are not known. The DNA for the CDR3 is TGTGCCAGCAGGCTTACTAGCGGGGGGAACATTCAGTACTTC. This encodes CASRLTSGGNIQYF.